The 10 T cell receptor beta chains listed next were all sequenced from one sample in a study of shared clonotypes between healthy human individuals. CD45RO negativity and positive selection for CCR7 defined naive CD8 cells, a population that excluded terminally differentiated effector memory CD45RA+ cells. Profiling relied on immunoSEQ multiplex PCR, and the TCRdb table lists in-frame clones only, not all of them. The data show millions of clones, 85% to 95% seen once. The sequenced sample consisted of naive CD8+ T cells sorted from blood. These receptors came from a man younger than 30 in good health.

In the case of this clone: Other DNA sequences in the sample encode the same CDR3. V and J are TRBV7-9 and TRBJ1-1; D is perhaps TRBD1 (6 bases). Germline V lookup: CDR1 SEHNR, CDR2 FQNEAQ (reference sequence). This CDR3 spans 14 amino acids. Deletions cut 5 bases from V and 1 base from J, with 11 bases between. This CDR3 is CASSPQGGNTEAFF. Here the CDR3 DNA reads TGTGCCAGCAGCCCACAGGGTGGGAACACTGAAGCTTTCTTT.

For this clone: The sample has other DNA sequences that encode this CDR3 too. The chain employs TRBV27 and TRBJ2-7, with D perhaps matching TRBD1 (5 bases). Germline V gene sequence: CDR1 MNHEY, CDR2 SMNVEV (reference sequence). The CDR3 consists of 14 residues. V lost 0 bases and J lost 4, with 10 bases in between. The CDR3 bases are TGTGCCAGCAGTTTATCACAGGTGGGGTACGAGCAGTACTTC. It specifies CASSLSQVGYEQYF.

The V call is TRBV5-6, the J call TRBJ2-7; possibly TRBD1 for D (5 bases). The CDR3 has 14 residues. Germline loops: CDR1 SGHDT, CDR2 YYEEEE. The V end lost 3 bases, the J end lost 6 bases, and 16 bases lay between the germline ends. The CDR3 region is CASSSQGPGPEQYF. As DNA, the CDR3 is TGTGCCAGCAGCTCTCAGGGCCCAGGGCCCGAGCAGTACTTC.

This clone was seen only once. V usage is TRBV5-6 and J usage is TRBJ1-1, with no clear D. V was cut by 1 base and J by 1 base, with 14 bases left in between. The length of the CDR3 is 16 residues. Germline assignment: CDR1 SGHDT and CDR2 YYEEEE. The chain's CDR3 is CASSLYGFIGNTEAFF. CDR3 nucleotides: TGTGCCAGCAGCTTGTACGGGTTTATAGGGAACACTGAAGCTTTCTTT.

J is TRBJ1-6 and V is TRBV7-6; 7 bases are shared with TRBD1. CDR3 length: 16 amino acids. Germline trimming cut 5 bases from V and 5 bases from J; bases unmatched to any gene: 9. Germline V lookup: CDR1 SGHVS, CDR2 FNYEAQ. The CDR3 nucleotides are TGTGCCAGCAGCGGAGGCTTTCAGGGGGATAATTCACCCCTCCACTTT. This codes for CASSGGFQGDNSPLHF.

The chain employs TRBV27 and TRBJ1-5, with 7 bases matching TRBD1. CDR3 size: 16 residues. V lost 3 bases, J lost 5 bases, and 10 bases stayed unmatched. CDR1 and CDR2 (germline): MNHEY, SMNVEV (reference sequence). In nucleotides, the CDR3 is TGTGCCAGCAGTTTTGGCGGGGAGAGGGGGCATCAGCCCCAGCATTTT. Amino acid sequence: CASSFGGERGHQPQHF.

As concerns this clone: Different DNA sequences within this sample yield the same CDR3. This chain joins TRBV7-2 and TRBJ1-1; D is unresolved. The CDR3 spans 11 residues. Looked up from germline, CDR1 is SGHTA and CDR2 is FQGNSA. Trimming took off 1 base at V and 7 bases at J, with 4 bases between the two ends. The CDR3: CASSLGSEAFF. In DNA form, the CDR3 reads TGTGCCAGCAGCTTAGGGAGTGAAGCTTTCTTT.

V usage is TRBV11-2 and J usage is TRBJ2-7, with TRBD2 as a possible D gene (6 bases). Germline V gives CDR1 SGHAT, CDR2 FQNNGV. CDR3 length: 15 residues. Trimming pared 0 bases from V and 0 bases from J, leaving 9 bases between. CDR3 region: CASSLEAGHSYEQYF. The CDR3 DNA reads as TGTGCCAGCAGCTTAGAGGCGGGGCACTCCTACGAGCAGTACTTC.

V is TRBV27 and J is TRBJ1-4; 10 bases map to TRBD1. With V trimmed by 3 bases and J by 9 bases, 10 bases remained unmatched. The germline V gene encodes CDR1 MNHEY and CDR2 SMNVEV (reference sequence). This CDR3 region has 16 residues. Here the CDR3 DNA reads TGTGCCAGCAGTTTCCTCGGGACAGGGGCTACGAAAAAACTGTTTTTT. This encodes CASSFLGTGATKKLFF.

The chain couples TRBV5-6 to TRBJ1-4; a possible D gene is TRBD1 (5 bases). The CDR3 runs to 13 residues. V dropped 4 bases and J dropped 8 bases, with 12 bases sitting between them. In germline, CDR1 is SGHDT, CDR2 YYEEEE. The CDR3 nucleotides read TGTGCCAGCAGCGACGGGACCGAAGAAAAACTGTTTTTT. Residues: CASSDGTEEKLFF.